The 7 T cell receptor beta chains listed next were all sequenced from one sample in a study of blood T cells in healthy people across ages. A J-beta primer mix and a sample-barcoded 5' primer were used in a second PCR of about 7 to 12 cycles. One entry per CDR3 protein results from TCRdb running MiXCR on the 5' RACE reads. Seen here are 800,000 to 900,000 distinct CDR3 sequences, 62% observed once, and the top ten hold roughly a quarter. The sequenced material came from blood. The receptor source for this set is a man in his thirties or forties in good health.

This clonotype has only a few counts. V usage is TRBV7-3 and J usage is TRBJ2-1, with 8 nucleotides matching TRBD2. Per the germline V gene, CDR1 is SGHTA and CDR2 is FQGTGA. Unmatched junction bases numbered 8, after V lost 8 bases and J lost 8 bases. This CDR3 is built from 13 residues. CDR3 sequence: CASGNGGVDEQFF. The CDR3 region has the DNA TGTGCCAGCGGTAACGGGGGGGTGGATGAGCAGTTCTTC.

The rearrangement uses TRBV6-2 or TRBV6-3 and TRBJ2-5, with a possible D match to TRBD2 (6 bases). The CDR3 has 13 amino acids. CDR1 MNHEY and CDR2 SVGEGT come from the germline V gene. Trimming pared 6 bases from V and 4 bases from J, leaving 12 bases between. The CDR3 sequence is CASSPVSGETQYF. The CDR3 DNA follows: TGTGCCAGCAGCCCCGTTAGCGGAGAGACCCAGTACTTC.

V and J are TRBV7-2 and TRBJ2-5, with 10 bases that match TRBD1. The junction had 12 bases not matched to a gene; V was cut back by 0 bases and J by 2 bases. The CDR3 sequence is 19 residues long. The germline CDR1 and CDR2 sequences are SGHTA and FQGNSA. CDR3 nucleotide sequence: TGTGCCAGCAGCTTAGCGTGGACAGGGGGTCAGAAGAATCAAGAGACCCAGTACTTC. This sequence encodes CASSLAWTGGQKNQETQYF.

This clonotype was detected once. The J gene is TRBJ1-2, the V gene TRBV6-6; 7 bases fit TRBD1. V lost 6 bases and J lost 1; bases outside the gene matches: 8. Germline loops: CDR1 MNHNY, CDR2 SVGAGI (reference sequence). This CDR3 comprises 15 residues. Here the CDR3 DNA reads TGTGCCAGCAGGCCCGGGACAGATTATAACTATGGCTACACCTTC. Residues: CASRPGTDYNYGYTF.

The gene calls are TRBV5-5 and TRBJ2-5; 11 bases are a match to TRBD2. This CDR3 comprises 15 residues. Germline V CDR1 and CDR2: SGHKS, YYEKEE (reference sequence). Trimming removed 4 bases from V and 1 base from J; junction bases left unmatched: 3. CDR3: CASSRLAGPQETQYF. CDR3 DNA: TGTGCCAGCAGCCGACTAGCGGGACCCCAAGAGACCCAGTACTTC. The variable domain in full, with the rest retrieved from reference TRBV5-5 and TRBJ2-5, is DAGVTQSPTHLIKTRGQQVTLRCSPISGHKSVSWYQQVLGQGPQFIFQYYEKEERGRGNFPDRFSARQFPNYSSELNVNALLLGDSALYLCASSRLAGPQETQYFGPGTRLLVL.

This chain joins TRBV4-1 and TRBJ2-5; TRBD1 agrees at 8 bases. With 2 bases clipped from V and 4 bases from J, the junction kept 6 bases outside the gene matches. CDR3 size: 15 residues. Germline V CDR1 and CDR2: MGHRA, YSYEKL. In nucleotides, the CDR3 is TGCGCCAGCAGCCAACAGACAGGGGTGGCAGAGACCCAGTACTTC. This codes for CASSQQTGVAETQYF.

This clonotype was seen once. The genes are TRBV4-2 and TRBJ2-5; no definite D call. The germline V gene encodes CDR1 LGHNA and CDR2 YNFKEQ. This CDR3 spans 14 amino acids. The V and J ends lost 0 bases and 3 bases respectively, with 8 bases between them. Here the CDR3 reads CASSQDTSKETQYF. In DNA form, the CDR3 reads TGTGCCAGCAGCCAAGATACCAGTAAAGAGACCCAGTACTTC.